This is a list of T cell receptor beta chains from one sample in a study of Graves' ophthalmopathy and Graves' hyperthyroidism. TCRdb reanalysed the multiplex PCR reads using MiXCR and keeps one entry per CDR3 protein. The sample records hundreds of thousands of distinct CDR3 sequences, approximately 21% being singletons. Sequenced input: peripheral blood. The receptors here all came from a woman between 18 and 30 years old with stable Graves' hyperthyroidism. Some clones in this sample may be carry-over from other donors' samples. The CDR3 runs from the conserved cysteine through the conserved F or W. The D gene is left open where the match is weak. The size of a clone is reported for some rows only, either as once, few or many, or as a class for expanded clones.

abundance: -; j_gene: TRBJ1-2; d_gene: -; v_gene: TRBV5-1; CDR3aa: CASSLEGFNYGYTF; CDR3nt: TGCGCCAGCAGCTTGGAAGGCTTTAACTATGGCTACACCTTC
abundance: -; j_gene: TRBJ2-7; d_gene: TRBD1; v_gene: TRBV12-3/TRBV12-4; CDR3aa: CASSPRTGSVIEQYF; CDR3nt: TGTGCCAGCAGTCCCCGGACAGGGTCAGTAATCGAGCAGTACTTC
abundance: few; j_gene: TRBJ1-4; d_gene: -; v_gene: TRBV12-3/TRBV12-4; CDR3aa: CASSFRPEKLFF; CDR3nt: TGTGCCAGCAGTTTCCGTCCCGAAAAACTGTTTTTT
abundance: -; j_gene: TRBJ1-1; d_gene: -; v_gene: TRBV5-6; CDR3aa: CASSLGVRTTEAFF; CDR3nt: TGTGCCAGCAGCTTGGGGGTCAGGACCACTGAAGCTTTCTTT
abundance: many; j_gene: TRBJ2-7; d_gene: TRBD1; v_gene: TRBV12-3/TRBV12-4; CDR3aa: CASSSRGTGDYEQYF; CDR3nt: TGTGCCAGCAGCTCCCGTGGGACAGGGGACTACGAGCAGTACTTC
abundance: -; j_gene: TRBJ2-2; d_gene: -; v_gene: TRBV6-2/TRBV6-3; CDR3aa: CASGRGGELFF; CDR3nt: TGTGCCAGCGGAAGGGGCGGGGAGCTGTTTTTT
abundance: -; j_gene: TRBJ2-5; d_gene: -; v_gene: TRBV3-1; CDR3aa: CASSHPRYYDPQETQYF; CDR3nt: TGTGCCAGCAGCCACCCCCGCTACTACGACCCACAAGAGACCCAGTACTTC
abundance: many; j_gene: TRBJ1-6; d_gene: -; v_gene: TRBV7-3; CDR3aa: CASSAGLLSPLHF; CDR3nt: TGTGCCAGCAGCGCCGGACTGTTGTCACCCCTCCACTTT
abundance: many; j_gene: TRBJ2-5; d_gene: TRBD2; v_gene: TRBV7-2; CDR3aa: CASSMTSGVRETQYF; CDR3nt: TGTGCCAGCAGCATGACTAGCGGGGTCCGGGAGACCCAGTACTTC
abundance: once; j_gene: TRBJ2-7; d_gene: -; v_gene: TRBV27; CDR3aa: CASSLEGVFPTYEQYF; CDR3nt: TGTGCCAGCAGTTTGGAGGGGGTTTTCCCAACCTACGAGCAGTACTTC
abundance: -; j_gene: TRBJ1-3; d_gene: -; v_gene: TRBV6-1; CDR3aa: CASRPQGPGNTIYF; CDR3nt: TGTGCCAGCAGACCACAGGGTCCCGGAAACACCATATATTTT
abundance: many; j_gene: TRBJ1-1; d_gene: -; v_gene: TRBV5-1; CDR3aa: CASSLFGGAGTEAFF; CDR3nt: TGCGCCAGCAGCTTGTTTGGGGGCGCGGGTACTGAAGCTTTCTTT
abundance: many; j_gene: TRBJ1-2; d_gene: -; v_gene: TRBV28; CDR3aa: CASTRGAGYGYTF; CDR3nt: TGTGCCAGCACTAGGGGGGCCGGCTATGGCTACACCTTC
abundance: many; j_gene: TRBJ2-5; d_gene: -; v_gene: TRBV28; CDR3aa: CASTTIQETQYF; CDR3nt: TGTGCCAGCACGACTATTCAAGAGACCCAGTACTTC
abundance: many; j_gene: TRBJ2-5; d_gene: -; v_gene: TRBV28; CDR3aa: CASRSVQGLQETQYF; CDR3nt: TGTGCCAGCAGAAGCGTACAGGGCCTTCAAGAGACCCAGTACTTC
abundance: -; j_gene: TRBJ2-7; d_gene: -; v_gene: TRBV11-2; CDR3aa: CASSFYGREQYF; CDR3nt: TGTGCCAGCAGCTTCTATGGGCGCGAGCAGTACTTC
abundance: many; j_gene: TRBJ1-1; d_gene: -; v_gene: TRBV6-5; CDR3aa: CASSYSRTMNTEAFF; CDR3nt: TGTGCCAGCAGTTACAGCCGGACCATGAACACTGAAGCTTTCTTT
abundance: many; j_gene: TRBJ2-2; d_gene: -; v_gene: TRBV12-3/TRBV12-4; CDR3aa: CASRISENTGELFF; CDR3nt: TGTGCCAGCAGGATTAGCGAGAACACCGGGGAGCTGTTTTTT
abundance: -; j_gene: TRBJ2-7; d_gene: -; v_gene: TRBV20-1; CDR3aa: CSARIPGRTGYEQYF; CDR3nt: TGCAGTGCTAGAATCCCGGGTAGAACCGGCTACGAGCAGTACTTC
abundance: -; j_gene: TRBJ2-7; d_gene: TRBD1; v_gene: TRBV29-1; CDR3aa: CSAQGHRGDEQYF; CDR3nt: TGCAGCGCCCAAGGCCACAGGGGCGACGAGCAGTACTTC
abundance: many; j_gene: TRBJ2-7; d_gene: -; v_gene: TRBV5-1; CDR3aa: CASSPSIGSQYF; CDR3nt: TGCGCCAGCAGCCCCAGTATCGGATCCCAGTACTTC
abundance: few; j_gene: TRBJ2-5; d_gene: -; v_gene: TRBV6-2/TRBV6-3; CDR3aa: CASSYLARGETQYF; CDR3nt: TGTGCCAGCAGTTACCTAGCGAGGGGAGAGACCCAGTACTTC
abundance: many; j_gene: TRBJ2-7; d_gene: -; v_gene: TRBV2; CDR3aa: CASSIYEQYF; CDR3nt: TGTGCCAGCAGTATTTACGAGCAGTACTTC
abundance: -; j_gene: TRBJ1-2; d_gene: -; v_gene: TRBV19; CDR3aa: CAAGRGDYGYTF; CDR3nt: TGTGCCGCTGGCAGGGGAGACTATGGCTACACCTTC
abundance: many; j_gene: TRBJ1-2; d_gene: -; v_gene: TRBV10-3; CDR3aa: CAISVSPSLSDGYTF; CDR3nt: TGTGCCATCAGTGTATCGCCGTCCCTATCGGATGGCTACACCTTC
abundance: many; j_gene: TRBJ2-7; d_gene: TRBD1; v_gene: TRBV24-1; CDR3aa: CATSDGQGRHEQYF; CDR3nt: TGTGCCACCAGTGATGGACAGGGGAGACACGAGCAGTACTTC
abundance: many; j_gene: TRBJ1-1; d_gene: TRBD1; v_gene: TRBV12-3/TRBV12-4; CDR3aa: CASSPTTGAVTEAFF; CDR3nt: TGTGCCAGCAGCCCAACAACAGGGGCGGTCACTGAAGCTTTCTTT
abundance: -; j_gene: TRBJ2-2; d_gene: TRBD2; v_gene: TRBV7-2; CDR3aa: CASSHRRGDTGELFF; CDR3nt: TGTGCCAGCAGCCATAGGCGGGGGGACACCGGGGAGCTGTTTTTT
abundance: many; j_gene: TRBJ2-7; d_gene: TRBD1; v_gene: TRBV15; CDR3aa: CATSNSGTEYEQYF; CDR3nt: TGTGCCACCAGCAACTCCGGGACAGAGTACGAGCAGTACTTC
abundance: -; j_gene: TRBJ1-2; d_gene: -; v_gene: TRBV29-1; CDR3aa: CSVAREYGYTF; CDR3nt: TGCAGCGTCGCCAGGGAGTATGGCTACACCTTC
abundance: many; j_gene: TRBJ1-2; d_gene: TRBD1; v_gene: TRBV15; CDR3aa: CATSRDKGAPRYGYTF; CDR3nt: TGTGCCACCAGCAGAGATAAGGGGGCGCCGAGGTATGGCTACACCTTC
abundance: many; j_gene: TRBJ2-7; d_gene: -; v_gene: TRBV11-2; CDR3aa: CASSLEVRQAREQYF; CDR3nt: TGTGCCAGCAGCTTAGAAGTTCGACAGGCGAGAGAGCAGTACTTC
abundance: -; j_gene: TRBJ1-1; d_gene: TRBD1; v_gene: TRBV10-3; CDR3aa: CAINPTGLNTEAFF; CDR3nt: TGTGCCATCAATCCGACAGGGCTGAACACTGAAGCTTTCTTT
abundance: many; j_gene: TRBJ2-7; d_gene: -; v_gene: TRBV28; CDR3aa: CASRNHLEEQYF; CDR3nt: TGTGCCAGCAGGAACCACCTGGAAGAGCAGTACTTC
abundance: -; j_gene: TRBJ1-2; d_gene: -; v_gene: TRBV28; CDR3aa: CASSDVLDLYGYTF; CDR3nt: TGTGCTTCCAGCGACGTCCTAGACCTTTATGGCTACACCTTC
abundance: -; j_gene: TRBJ2-5; d_gene: -; v_gene: TRBV7-2; CDR3aa: CASSPFGGPETQYF; CDR3nt: TGTGCCAGCAGCCCGTTCGGGGGGCCGGAGACCCAGTACTTC
abundance: -; j_gene: TRBJ1-5; d_gene: -; v_gene: TRBV6-1; CDR3aa: CASSLRGAASISSQHF; CDR3nt: TGTGCCAGCAGCCTCCGGGGGGCCGCCTCAATCAGTTCCCAGCATTTT
abundance: -; j_gene: TRBJ1-2; d_gene: -; v_gene: TRBV6-5; CDR3aa: CASSSDSPPYGYTF; CDR3nt: TGTGCCAGCAGTTCGGACAGTCCGCCCTATGGCTACACCTTC
abundance: -; j_gene: TRBJ2-7; d_gene: -; v_gene: TRBV4-1; CDR3aa: CASSHSPSDFYEQYF; CDR3nt: TGCGCCAGCAGCCACTCCCCGTCGGACTTTTACGAGCAGTACTTC
abundance: -; j_gene: TRBJ2-7; d_gene: -; v_gene: TRBV19; CDR3aa: CASSASGSNSYEQYF; CDR3nt: TGTGCCAGTAGTGCCTCCGGGAGCAACTCCTACGAGCAGTACTTC
abundance: -; j_gene: TRBJ1-1; d_gene: -; v_gene: TRBV5-1; CDR3aa: CASSLLGDWNTEAFF; CDR3nt: TGCGCCAGCAGCTTGTTGGGGGACTGGAACACTGAAGCTTTCTTT